Listed below are T cell receptor beta chains from one sample, sequenced in a study of blood T cell repertoires in COVID-19. Libraries were prepared by immunoSEQ multiplex PCR; TCRdb keeps only in-frame clonotypes and omits some of them. The sample lists 100,000 to 150,000 clones, roughly 90% seen once, with around 7.7% in the top ten. The sample consisted of peripheral blood. All receptors come from a human donor in a cohort sampled during active COVID-19. Each CDR3 is given with its conserved first and last residue. The order of the fields is CDR3 DNA, CDR3 protein, J gene, V gene, D gene, clone size. The D gene is left open where the match is weak. Some rows have no size entry. The others give once, few or many, or a class for an expanded clone.

TGTGCCAGCAGCTTAATACGCCGGGGCACTGAAGCTTTCTTT CASSLIRRGTEAFF TRBJ1-1 TRBV7-3 . .
TGTGCCAGTAGTAAAGACAGGACTTCCTACGAGCAGTACTTC CASSKDRTSYEQYF TRBJ2-7 TRBV19 . .
TGTGCCAGCAGCTATGAAAGACATGCGGAGACCCAGTACTTC CASSYERHAETQYF TRBJ2-5 TRBV7-8 . .
TGCGCCAGCAGGAGGAGGGGTGAAGCTTTCTTT CASRRRGEAFF TRBJ1-1 TRBV10-1 . few
TGTGCCAGCAGCTCTGGTCGGGGCACAGATACGCAGTATTTT CASSSGRGTDTQYF TRBJ2-3 TRBV13 . .
TGTGCCAGCAGTTCCAGGGCGCATCAGCCCCAGCATTTT CASSSRAHQPQHF TRBJ1-5 TRBV12-3/TRBV12-4 . .
TGTGCCAGCAGCTTCGTAGCGGCGGAAGGAGATACGCAGTATTTT CASSFVAAEGDTQYF TRBJ2-3 TRBV7-6 . .
TGTGCCAGCAGTTTCGACACCTTGACTAGCGGGGGAAATGAGCAGTTCTTC CASSFDTLTSGGNEQFF TRBJ2-1 TRBV28 TRBD2 once
TGCGCCAGCAGCTTGGTATACAGATTATCCAGCACAGATACGCAGTATTTT CASSLVYRLSSTDTQYF TRBJ2-3 TRBV5-1 . .
TGTGCCAGCTTAAAGACTAGCGATAATACCTACGAGCAGTACTTC CASLKTSDNTYEQYF TRBJ2-7 TRBV14 TRBD2 few
TGTGCCAGCAGTATCTCCCGGGTAGGCCAAGAGACCCAGTACTTC CASSISRVGQETQYF TRBJ2-5 TRBV28 . .